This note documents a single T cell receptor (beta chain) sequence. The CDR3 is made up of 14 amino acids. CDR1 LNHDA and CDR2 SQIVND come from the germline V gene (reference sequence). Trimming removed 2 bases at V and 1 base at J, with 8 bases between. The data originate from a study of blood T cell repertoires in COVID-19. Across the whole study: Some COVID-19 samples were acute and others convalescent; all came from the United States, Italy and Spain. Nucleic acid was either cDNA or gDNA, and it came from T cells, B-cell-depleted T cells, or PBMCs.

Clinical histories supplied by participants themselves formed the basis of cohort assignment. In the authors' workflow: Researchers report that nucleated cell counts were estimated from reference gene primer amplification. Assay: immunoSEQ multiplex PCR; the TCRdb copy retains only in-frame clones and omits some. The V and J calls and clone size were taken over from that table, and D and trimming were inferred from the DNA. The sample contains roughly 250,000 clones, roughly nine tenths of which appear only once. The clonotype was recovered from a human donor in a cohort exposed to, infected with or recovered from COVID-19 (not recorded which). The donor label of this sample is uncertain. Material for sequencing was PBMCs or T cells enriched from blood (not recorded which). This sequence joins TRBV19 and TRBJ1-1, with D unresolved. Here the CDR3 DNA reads TGTGCCAGTAGTATATCGGCAGGGAACACTGAAGCTTTCTTT. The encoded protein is CASSISAGNTEAFF.